This T cell receptor beta chain was identified during a study of cytomegalovirus exposure and HLA in healthy donors. The trim removed 4 bases at V and 5 bases at J, leaving 12 bases unmatched. Germline loops: CDR1 SGHRS, CDR2 YFSETQ. The CDR3 contains 16 residues. Primers: 60 Vbeta forward and 13 Jbeta reverse. Original processing methods: There were about 80 million unique TCR beta chains by a later count, and around 10 million of them were shared. Data came from immunoSEQ multiplex PCR; TCRdb stores just in-frame clones and leaves some out. That table supplies the V and J calls and clone size; D and trimming were determined from the DNA. Of about 190,000 clones detected, over 80% appear once; the ten largest clones hold 1.6%.

The chain couples TRBV5-1 to TRBJ2-3; 8 positions agree with TRBD2. The TCR comes from a man over 45 in good health and CMV-seronegative. What was sequenced was PBMCs. The CDR3 sequence is CASSRGSGGRGDTQYF. The CDR3 nucleotides are TGCGCCAGCAGCCGGGGGTCGGGGGGGCGGGGAGATACGCAGTATTTT. Looking up the rest from reference TRBV5-1 and TRBJ2-3 gives the full variable domain: KAGVTQTPRYLIKTRGQQVTLSCSPISGHRSVSWYQQTPGQGLQFLFEYFSETQRNKGNFPGRFSGRQFSNSRSEMNVSTLELGDSALYLCASSRGSGGRGDTQYFGPGTRLTVL.